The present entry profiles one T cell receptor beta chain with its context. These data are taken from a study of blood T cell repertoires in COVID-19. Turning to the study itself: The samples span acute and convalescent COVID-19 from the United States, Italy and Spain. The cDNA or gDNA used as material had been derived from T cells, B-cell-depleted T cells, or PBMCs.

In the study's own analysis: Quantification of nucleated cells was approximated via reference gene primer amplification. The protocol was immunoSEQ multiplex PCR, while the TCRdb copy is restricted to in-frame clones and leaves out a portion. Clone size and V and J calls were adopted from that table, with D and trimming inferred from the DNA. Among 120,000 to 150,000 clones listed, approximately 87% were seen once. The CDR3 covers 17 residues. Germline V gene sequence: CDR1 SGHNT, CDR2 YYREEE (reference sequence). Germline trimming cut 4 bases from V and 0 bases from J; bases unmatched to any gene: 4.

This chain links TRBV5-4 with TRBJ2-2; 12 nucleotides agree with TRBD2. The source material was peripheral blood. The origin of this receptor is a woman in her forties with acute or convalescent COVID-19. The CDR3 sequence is CASSPTSGRTNTGELFF. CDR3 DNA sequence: TGTGCCAGCAGCCCAACTAGCGGGAGGACGAACACCGGGGAGCTGTTTTTT.